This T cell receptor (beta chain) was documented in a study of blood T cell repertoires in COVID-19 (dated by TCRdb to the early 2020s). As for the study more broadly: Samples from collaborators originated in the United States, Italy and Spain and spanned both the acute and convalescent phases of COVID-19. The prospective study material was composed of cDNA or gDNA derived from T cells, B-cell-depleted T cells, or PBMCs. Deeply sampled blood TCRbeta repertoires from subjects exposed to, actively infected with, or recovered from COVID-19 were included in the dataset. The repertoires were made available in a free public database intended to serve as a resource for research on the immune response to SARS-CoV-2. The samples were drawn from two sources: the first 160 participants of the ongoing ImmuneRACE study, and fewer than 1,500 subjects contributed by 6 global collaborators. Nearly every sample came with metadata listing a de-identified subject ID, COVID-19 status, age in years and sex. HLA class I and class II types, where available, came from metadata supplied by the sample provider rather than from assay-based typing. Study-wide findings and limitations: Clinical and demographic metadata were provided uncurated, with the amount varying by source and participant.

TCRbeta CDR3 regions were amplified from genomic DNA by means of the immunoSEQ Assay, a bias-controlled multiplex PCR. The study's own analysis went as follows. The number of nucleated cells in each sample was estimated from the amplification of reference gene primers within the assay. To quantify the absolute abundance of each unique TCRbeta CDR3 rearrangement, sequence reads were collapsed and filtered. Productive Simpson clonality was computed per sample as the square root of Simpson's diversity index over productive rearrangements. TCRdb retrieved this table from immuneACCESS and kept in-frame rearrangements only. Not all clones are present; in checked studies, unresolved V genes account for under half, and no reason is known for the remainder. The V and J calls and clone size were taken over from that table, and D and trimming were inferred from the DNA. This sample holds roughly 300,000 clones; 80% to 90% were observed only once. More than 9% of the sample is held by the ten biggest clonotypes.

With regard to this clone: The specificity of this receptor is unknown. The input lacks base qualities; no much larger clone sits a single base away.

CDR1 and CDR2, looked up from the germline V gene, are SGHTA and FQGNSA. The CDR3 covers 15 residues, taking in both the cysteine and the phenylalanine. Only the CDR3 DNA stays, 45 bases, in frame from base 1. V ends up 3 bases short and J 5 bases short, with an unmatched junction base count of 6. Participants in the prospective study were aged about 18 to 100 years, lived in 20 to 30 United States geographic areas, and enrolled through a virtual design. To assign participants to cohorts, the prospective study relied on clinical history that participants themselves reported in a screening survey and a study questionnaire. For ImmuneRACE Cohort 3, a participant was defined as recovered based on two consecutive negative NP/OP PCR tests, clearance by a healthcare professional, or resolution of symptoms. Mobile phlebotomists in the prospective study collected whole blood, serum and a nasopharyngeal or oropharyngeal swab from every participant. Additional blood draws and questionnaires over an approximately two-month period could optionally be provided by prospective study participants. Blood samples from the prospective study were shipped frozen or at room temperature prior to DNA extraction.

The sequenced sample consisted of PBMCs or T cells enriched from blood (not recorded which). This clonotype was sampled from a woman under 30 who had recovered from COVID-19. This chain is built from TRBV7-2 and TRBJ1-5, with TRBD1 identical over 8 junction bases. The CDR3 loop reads CASSFGQGLHQPQHF. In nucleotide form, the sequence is TGTGCCAGCAGCTTCGGACAGGGTTTACATCAGCCCCAGCATTTT.